The sequence of this TCR beta chain was determined in a study of blood T cell repertoires in COVID-19 (TCRdb year 2020). Regarding the study in general: Samples from collaborators originated in the United States, Italy and Spain and spanned both the acute and convalescent phases of COVID-19. The prospective study material was composed of cDNA or gDNA derived from T cells, B-cell-depleted T cells, or PBMCs. Subjects who had been exposed to COVID-19, were actively infected with it, or had recovered from it provided the deeply sampled blood TCRbeta repertoires that made up the dataset. The repertoires were released in a freely available public database meant as a resource for research on the immune response to SARS-CoV-2. The samples were drawn from two sources: the first 160 participants of the ongoing ImmuneRACE study, and approximately 1,300 subjects contributed by 6 global collaborators. A de-identified subject ID, COVID-19 status, age in years and sex were almost always included in the sample metadata. Where HLA class I and class II types were available, the types were taken from metadata supplied by the sample provider, not from assay-based typing. Results and caveats for the whole study, not just this receptor: How much clinical and demographic metadata was included differed by source and by participant, and the metadata was provided uncurated.

Whole blood was collected in K2EDTA tubes by collaborating institutions according to the institutions' own protocols. For TCRbeta analysis, collaborator samples were shipped as frozen whole blood, as isolated PBMCs, or as DNA extracted from either sample type. From the cysteine up to the phenylalanine, the CDR3 has a length of 15 residues. The DNA shown is the 45-base CDR3, in frame from base 1. Sequences KGHSH (CDR1) and LQKENI (CDR2) are obtained from the germline V gene. At the junction V is shortened by 3 bases and J by 2 bases, with 14 bases in between. This clone has a handful of counts. Which antigen it targets is not known. Per-base qualities were not stored, and no clone one base away is much larger. TCRbeta CDR3 regions were amplified from genomic DNA by means of the immunoSEQ Assay, a bias-controlled multiplex PCR. The original pipeline was this. Nucleated cell counts per sample were estimated from amplification of reference gene primers within the assay. To quantify the absolute abundance of each unique TCRbeta CDR3 rearrangement, sequence reads were collapsed and filtered. For each sample, productive Simpson clonality was calculated by taking the square root of Simpson's diversity index across productive rearrangements. This is the immuneACCESS table as TCRdb keeps it, with only in-frame sequences that have V and J called. A part of the clones is gone; compared with another copy, unresolved V genes explain less than half, and the rest is unexplained. The DNA was the basis for D and trimming; V, J and clone size are from that table. For this sample there are about 36,000 clones; around four fifths appear just once. Around 4.9% of the sample rests with the top ten.

The sample consisted of peripheral blood. The receptor comes from a man aged 45-65 years with active COVID-19. The chain uses TRBV18 and TRBJ2-7; the D gene is perhaps TRBD2, on 6 matching bases. The encoded CDR3 is CASSPGSGRTYEQYF. The base sequence is TGTGCCAGCTCACCGGGGAGTGGGAGGACCTACGAGCAGTACTTC.